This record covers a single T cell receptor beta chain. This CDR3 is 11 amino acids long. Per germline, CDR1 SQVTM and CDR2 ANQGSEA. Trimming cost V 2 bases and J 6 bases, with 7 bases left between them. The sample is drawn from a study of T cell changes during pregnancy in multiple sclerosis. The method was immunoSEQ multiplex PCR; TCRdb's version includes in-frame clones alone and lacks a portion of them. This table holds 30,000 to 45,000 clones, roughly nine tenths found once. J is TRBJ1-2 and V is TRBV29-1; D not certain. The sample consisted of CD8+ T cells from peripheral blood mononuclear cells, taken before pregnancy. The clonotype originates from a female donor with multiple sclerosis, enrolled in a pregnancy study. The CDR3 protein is CSVESGNGYTF. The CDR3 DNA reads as TGCAGCGTTGAATCGGGGAATGGCTACACCTTC.